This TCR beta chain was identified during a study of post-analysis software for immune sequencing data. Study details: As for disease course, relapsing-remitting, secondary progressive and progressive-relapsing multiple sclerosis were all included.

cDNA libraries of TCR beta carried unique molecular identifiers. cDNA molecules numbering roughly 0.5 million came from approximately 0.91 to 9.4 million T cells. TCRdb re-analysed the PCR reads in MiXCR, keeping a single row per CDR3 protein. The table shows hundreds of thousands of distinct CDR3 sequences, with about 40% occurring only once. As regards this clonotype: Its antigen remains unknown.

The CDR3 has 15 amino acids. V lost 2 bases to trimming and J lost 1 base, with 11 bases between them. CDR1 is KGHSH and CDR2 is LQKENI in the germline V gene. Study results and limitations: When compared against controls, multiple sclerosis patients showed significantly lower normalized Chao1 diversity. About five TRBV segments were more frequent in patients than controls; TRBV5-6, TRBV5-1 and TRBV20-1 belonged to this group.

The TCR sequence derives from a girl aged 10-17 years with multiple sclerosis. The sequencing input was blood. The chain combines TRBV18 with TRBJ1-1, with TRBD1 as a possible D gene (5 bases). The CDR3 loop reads CASSPSAGTNTEAFF. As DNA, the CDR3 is TGTGCCAGCTCACCATCAGCCGGGACGAACACTGAAGCTTTCTTT.